Listed here are 7 T cell receptor beta chains from one sample, sequenced in a study of T-cell memory formation after mild COVID-19. TCRdb called the 5' RACE reads again in MiXCR, with one record for every CDR3 protein. Among roughly 89,000 distinct CDR3 sequences listed, roughly 16% were seen once. Input material: PBMCs or a T cell subset sorted from them (not recorded which). The receptor set was obtained from a young man who had mild COVID-19 (a few samples of this study predate the infection). Cell type and time point are not known.

This clonotype has a handful of counts. The CDR3, as DNA: TGCGCCAGCAGCCAGGTACTAGCGGGAGATATCACAGATACGCAGTATTTT. The encoded protein is CASSQVLAGDITDTQYF. The chain links TRBV4-3 to TRBJ2-3; 11 bases match TRBD2. The CDR3 is 17 residues long. V was clipped by 3 bases and J by 2 bases; unmatched bases: 7. Per the germline V gene, CDR1 is LGHNA and CDR2 is YSLEER.

The J gene is TRBJ1-4, the V gene TRBV12-3 or TRBV12-4, with unresolved D. The V and J ends lost 5 bases and 0 bases respectively, with 7 bases between them. CDR3 length: 14 residues. The CDR3 protein is CASSRQPTNEKLFF. For the CDR3, the DNA is TGTGCCAGCAGTCGGCAGCCAACTAATGAAAAACTGTTTTTT.

This clonotype was found many times. The chain recombines TRBV20-1 with TRBJ2-3; D call uncertain. The V gene's germline CDR1 is DFQATT and CDR2 SNEGSKA (reference sequence). The CDR3 sequence is 10 residues long. The V gene lost 3 bases and the J gene lost 6 bases, with 4 bases spanning the gap. CDR3 amino acids: CSARTDTQYF. In nucleotides, the CDR3 is TGCAGTGCTAGGACGGATACGCAGTATTTT.

The chain joins TRBV7-3 to TRBJ1-4; the match to TRBD1 covers 7 bases. Per the germline V gene, CDR1 is SGHTA and CDR2 is FQGTGA. This CDR3 contains 16 residues. The ends lost 1 base at V and 3 bases at J; junction bases unmatched: 5. This chain's CDR3 is CASSLIGQGANEKLFF. DNA for the CDR3: TGTGCCAGCAGCTTAATAGGGCAGGGGGCTAATGAAAAACTGTTTTTT.

Details on this clonotype: This may stem from a read error, because a much larger clone lies one nucleotide away. The CDR3 does not close with the conserved phenylalanine or tryptophan, likely indicating a read error. The gene calls are TRBV7-2 and TRBJ1-2; D is ambiguous. Germline loops: CDR1 SGHTA, CDR2 FQGNSA. The CDR3 spans 14 residues. V lost 2 bases and J 3 bases, leaving 10 bases between the germline ends. The DNA of the CDR3 is TGTGCCAGCAGCTTAAGTCTCTCGGACTATGGCTACACCTTA. Translating it yields CASSLSLSDYGYTL.

The rearrangement joins TRBV6-6 to TRBJ2-1; D is perhaps TRBD1 (6 bases). The CDR3 spans 15 residues. Trimming stripped 7 bases from V and 2 bases from J, with 15 bases between. Germline V CDR1 and CDR2: MNHNY, SVGAGI (reference sequence). The CDR3, as DNA: TGTGCCAGCAATCTACAGGGAAGTACCTACAATGAGCAGTTCTTC. The encoded protein is CASNLQGSTYNEQFF.

V and J are TRBV27 and TRBJ2-2; no clear D. In germline, CDR1 is MNHEY, CDR2 SMNVEV (reference sequence). V was shortened by 4 bases and J by 0 bases, with 3 bases between the two germline ends. The CDR3 has 13 amino acids. Written as DNA, the CDR3 is TGTGCCAGCAGTTGGACGAACACCGGGGAGCTGTTTTTT. Protein product: CASSWTNTGELFF.